A single TCR beta chain is shown here with its context. What it recognizes is unknown. This CDR3 spans 15 amino acids. Trimming took off 7 bases at V and 3 bases at J, with 19 bases between the two ends. Germline V gene data show CDR1 as SGHAT and CDR2 as FQNNGV. The data stem from a study of shared clonotypes between healthy human individuals. General study points: Tissues were not sampled, only blood, and their repertoires likely differ.

This was a deep-level run. Generated by immunoSEQ multiplex PCR, the TCRdb table keeps only in-frame clones and is missing some. The sample has about 470,000 clones; roughly 83% are singletons. Sequences were obtained from PBMCs. This chain joins TRBV11-2 and TRBJ2-7, with D perhaps assigned TRBD1 or TRBD2 (5 bases each). This TCR derives from a woman in her forties in good health. Some clones in this sample may be carry-over from other donors' samples. The CDR3 here is CASKASVGTNYEQYF. CDR3 coding DNA: TGTGCCAGCAAAGCTTCCGTAGGGACCAACTACGAGCAGTACTTC.